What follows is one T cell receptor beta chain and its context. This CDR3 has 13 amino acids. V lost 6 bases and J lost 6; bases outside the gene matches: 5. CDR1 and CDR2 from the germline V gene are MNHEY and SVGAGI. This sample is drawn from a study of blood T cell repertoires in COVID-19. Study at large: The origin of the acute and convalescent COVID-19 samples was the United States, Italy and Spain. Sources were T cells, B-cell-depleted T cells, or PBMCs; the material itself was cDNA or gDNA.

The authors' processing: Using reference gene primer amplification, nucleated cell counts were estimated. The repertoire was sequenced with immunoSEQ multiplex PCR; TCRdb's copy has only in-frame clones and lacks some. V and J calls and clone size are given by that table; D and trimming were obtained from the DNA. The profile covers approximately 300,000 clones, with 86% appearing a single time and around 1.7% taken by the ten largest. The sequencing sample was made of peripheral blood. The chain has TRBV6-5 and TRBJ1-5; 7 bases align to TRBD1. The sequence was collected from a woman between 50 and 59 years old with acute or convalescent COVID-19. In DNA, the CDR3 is TGTGCCAGCAGAAGACAGGGTGTTCAGCCCCAGCATTTT. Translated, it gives CASRRQGVQPQHF.